The 4 T cell receptor beta chains listed next were all sequenced from one sample in a study of identifying expanded T cells in peripheral blood. The method was immunoSEQ multiplex PCR; TCRdb's version includes in-frame clones alone and lacks a portion of them. There are under 110,000 clones in the sample; roughly 85% occur only once, and approximately 18% lies in the top ten. The sequenced sample was blood. These receptors all stem from a person aged 18 to 75 in good health.

The chain uses TRBV7-3 and TRBJ1-1; D is perhaps TRBD1 (5 bases). V lost 3 bases to trimming and J lost 7 bases, with 12 bases between them. The CDR3 extends over 13 amino acids. Germline V gene sequence: CDR1 SGHTA, CDR2 FQGTGA. DNA of the CDR3: TGTGCCAGCAGCTTTCGGGACGGTGATGAAGCTTTCTTT. It encodes CASSFRDGDEAFF.

The CDR3 sequence: CASGEEWADSGNTIYF. DNA for the CDR3: TGTGCCAGCGGAGAGGAGTGGGCTGACTCTGGAAACACCATATATTTT. The V call is TRBV28, the J call TRBJ1-3; D is ambiguous. The CDR3 contains 16 residues. Germline assignment: CDR1 MDHEN and CDR2 SYDVKM. V dropped 8 bases and J dropped 0 bases, with 17 bases sitting between them.

The chain couples TRBV6-5 to TRBJ2-1; no reliable D call. V was trimmed by 2 bases and J by 6 bases, leaving 5 bases between them. The CDR3 contains 12 residues. From germline, CDR1 is MNHEY and CDR2 SVGAGI. CDR3 coding DNA: TGTGCCAGCAGTTACACTGGCAATGAGCAGTTCTTC. It codes for CASSYTGNEQFF.

Here the CDR3 reads CATSRGGSYRIKYEQYF. Here the CDR3 DNA reads TGTGCCACCAGCAGAGGGGGTTCGTACCGGATTAAATACGAGCAGTACTTC. This sequence joins TRBV15 and TRBJ2-7; D remains unclear. There are 17 residues in the CDR3. Trimming shortened V by 1 base and J by 4 bases, and 20 bases separated the two germline ends. CDR1 LNHNV and CDR2 YYDKDF come from the germline V gene (reference sequence).